What follows is one TCR beta chain and its context. Trimming removed 6 bases at V and 0 bases at J, with 14 bases between. The CDR3 runs 15 residues. Germline values: CDR1 SNHLY, CDR2 FYNNEI. This specimen comes from a study of shared T cell receptors in the human thymus. Clones were read by immunoSEQ multiplex PCR, and TCRdb kept only the in-frame ones, dropping some. The sample shows around 730,000 clones, 70% to 90% of them seen only once. This same sample was also taken into another study, of human thymus T cells. Per that paper: Healthy Finnish infants undergoing corrective surgery for congenital heart defects provided the donor material. The study used thymus tissue resected during corrective heart surgery. Among thymic and blood repertoires, usage of V and J genes appeared biased. Unrelated individuals reportedly shared highly overlapping thymic TCR repertoires.

The sample taken for sequencing was thymocytes. The chain joins TRBV2 to TRBJ1-1; D is unclear. The source of this sequence is a girl under three years old with a congenital heart defect. The CDR3 nucleotides are TGTGCCAGCAGCGGAGTTTTCGGGGTGAACACTGAAGCTTTCTTT. Its protein product is CASSGVFGVNTEAFF. The full variable domain, in which reference TRBV2 and TRBJ1-1 provide the parts outside the CDR3, is EPEVTQTPSHQVTQMGQEVILRCVPISNHLYFYWYRQILGQKVEFLVSFYNNEISEKSEIFDDQFSVERPDGSNFTLKIRSTKLEDSAMYFCASSGVFGVNTEAFFGQGTRLTVV.